This TCR beta chain derives from a study of shared clonotypes between healthy human individuals. Turning to the study itself: Three plates each covered CD4 naive and memory; CD8 naive two, CD8 memory one.

Germline CDR1 SGHDN, CDR2 FVKESK. The CDR3 consists of 15 residues. Trimming took off 2 bases at V and 2 bases at J, with 10 bases between the two ends. Authors' data handling: ImmunoSEQ junction-only sequences lacked quality scores, so their filtering differed. Libraries were prepared by immunoSEQ multiplex PCR; TCRdb keeps only in-frame clonotypes and omits some of them. For V, J and clone size, that table is used; D and trimming come from the DNA. The sample includes about 680,000 clones, approximately 79% of them seen just once. Sequencing used memory CD4+ T cells sorted from blood. The sample's subset: CD45RA-negative fraction. This chain joins TRBV14 and TRBJ1-3; possible D gene TRBD1, 6 bases. The receptor was derived from a woman aged 25 to 45 in good health. CDR3 sequence (DNA): TGTGCCAGCAGCCAAATAACAGGGACTGGAAACACCATATATTTT. The encoded protein is CASSQITGTGNTIYF.